The sequence of this T cell receptor beta chain was determined in a study of graft-versus-host responses after intestinal transplantation. Whole-study context: Multivisceral, liver-intestinal, or isolated intestinal grafts went to recipients. All recipients got anti-thymocyte globulin induction, then tacrolimus and steroids for roughly three years. Study results and limitations: Ileal or blood samples showed some GvH clones first, and such clones were also found in recipient marrow. Researchers found peak circulating GvH clone levels linked to early post-transplant HvG declines.

The protocol was immunoSEQ multiplex PCR, while the TCRdb copy is restricted to in-frame clones and leaves out a portion. This sample carries about 120,000 clones, over 80% of them seen once, and the ten largest clones take around 0.12%. As concerns this clone: Its antigen is undetermined.

V was pared by 4 bases and J by 5 bases, with 17 bases between. The CDR3 totals 14 residues. In germline, CDR1 is GTSNPN, CDR2 SVGIG (reference sequence). The material was unstimulated CD4+ T cells sorted from spleen or lymph node cells, obtained before intestinal transplant. The receptor was isolated from a human donor who received an intestinal transplant. This sequence joins TRBV30 and TRBJ2-5; tentatively, D is TRBD2 (6 bases). The CDR3 loop reads CAWTPASREETQYF. The CDR3 DNA reads as TGTGCCTGGACCCCGGCCAGCCGGGAGGAGACCCAGTACTTC.